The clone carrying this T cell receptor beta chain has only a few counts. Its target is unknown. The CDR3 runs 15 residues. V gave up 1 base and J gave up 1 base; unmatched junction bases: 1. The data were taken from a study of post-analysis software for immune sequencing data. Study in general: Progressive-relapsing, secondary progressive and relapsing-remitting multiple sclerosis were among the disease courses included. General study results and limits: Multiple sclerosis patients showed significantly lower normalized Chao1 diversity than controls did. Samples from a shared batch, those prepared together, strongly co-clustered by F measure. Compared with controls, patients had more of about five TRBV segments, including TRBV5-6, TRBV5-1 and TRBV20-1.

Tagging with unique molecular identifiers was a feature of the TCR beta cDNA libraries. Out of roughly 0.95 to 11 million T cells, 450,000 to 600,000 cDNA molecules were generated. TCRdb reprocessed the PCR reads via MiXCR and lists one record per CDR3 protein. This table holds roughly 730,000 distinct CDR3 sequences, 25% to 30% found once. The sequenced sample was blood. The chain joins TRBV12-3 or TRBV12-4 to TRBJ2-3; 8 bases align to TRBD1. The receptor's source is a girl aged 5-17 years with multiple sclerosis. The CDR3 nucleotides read TGTGCCAGCAGTTTAGAGACAGGGGGCACAGATACGCAGTATTTT. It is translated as CASSLETGGTDTQYF.